The T cell receptor (beta chain) described here comes from a study of blood T cells in healthy people across ages. Overall study results and limits: Possibly confounding the expanded clonotype changes was the fact that donor CMV status was unknown.

CDR3 length: 16 residues. From germline, CDR1 is DFQATT and CDR2 SNEGSKA (reference sequence). The V and J ends lost 4 bases and 5 bases, in that order; junction bases with no gene match: 14. At least ten counts were recorded for this clonotype. Its specificity is not known. Whenever a sample was processed, at least 7 million PBMCs were isolated. Total RNA, at least 5 micrograms per sample, came from PBMCs. A second PCR, run for 7 to 11 cycles, used a sample-barcoded 5' primer plus a J-beta primer mix. TCRdb called the 5' RACE reads again in MiXCR, with one record for every CDR3 protein. In the table there are some 900,000 distinct CDR3 sequences, more than 25% of which are singletons.

This sequence was found in a woman aged 80 or over in good health. What was sequenced was blood. The rearrangement uses TRBV20-1 and TRBJ2-5; 9 bases align to TRBD2. CDR3 protein: CSATSVQERGVETQYF. For the CDR3, the DNA is TGCAGTGCTACGAGCGTCCAAGAGCGGGGGGTTGAGACCCAGTACTTC.